This passage covers 27 T cell receptor beta chains from one sample sequenced in a study of T cell repertoires in cytomegalovirus infection. TCRdb used MiXCR to reprocess the reads, holding one entry per CDR3 protein. The repertoire holds about 500,000 distinct CDR3 sequences, around a third seen once, with 17% in the top ten. The antigens for these receptors are not known. The sequences come from cultured PBMCs, collected from culture after CMV antigen stimulation. These receptors all come from a human donor in good health (CMV status not recorded). Some clones in this sample may be carry-over from other donors' samples.

The sample holds a few counts of this clonotype. J is TRBJ2-5 and V is TRBV11-3, with 7 bases fitting TRBD2. The trim removed 5 bases at V and 2 bases at J, leaving 5 bases unmatched. The CDR3 consists of 14 residues. CDR1 and CDR2 from the germline V gene are SGHNT and YENEEA. The DNA of the CDR3 is TGTGCCAGCAGCCAGCGGGGTTTACAAGAGACCCAGTACTTC. This sequence encodes CASSQRGLQETQYF.

The chain is built from TRBV12-3 or TRBV12-4 and TRBJ2-7; D gene unclear. The CDR3 contains 16 residues. The V gene lost 3 bases and the J gene lost 2 bases, with 17 bases spanning the gap. In DNA, the CDR3 is TGTGCCAGCAGTTTGGATAATCGGACGATCACCTACGAGCAGTACTTC. Its translation: CASSLDNRTITYEQYF.

This chain uses TRBV7-8 with TRBJ2-7, with D maybe TRBD2 (5 bases). CDR1 and CDR2 (germline): SGHVS, FQNEAQ. V was pared by 6 bases and J by 2 bases, with 14 bases between. The CDR3 runs to 14 residues. The DNA of the CDR3 is TGTGCCAGCAGTGTAGGAGAGGGCCCCTACGAGCAGTACTTC. Translating it yields CASSVGEGPYEQYF.

The sample holds a few counts of this clonotype. This rearrangement joins TRBV7-2 to TRBJ2-1, with 10 bases aligning to TRBD2. This CDR3 spans 20 amino acids. V lost 3 bases and J lost 4; bases outside the gene matches: 18. Germline V CDR1 and CDR2: SGHTA, FQGNSA. The CDR3 sequence: CASSFPRTSGKPYRYNEQFF. In nucleotides, the CDR3 is TGTGCCAGCAGCTTTCCCAGGACTAGCGGCAAGCCTTACCGGTACAATGAGCAGTTCTTC.

This clonotype was observed a few times. This rearrangement joins TRBV12-3 or TRBV12-4 to TRBJ1-4, with 8 bases that match TRBD1. V trimming: 5 bases; J trimming: 0 bases; junction bases outside the gene matches: 14. The CDR3 covers 19 residues. CDR3 sequence: CASSRGLTGGTATNEKLFF. The CDR3 DNA follows: TGTGCCAGCAGTCGGGGACTTACAGGGGGAACAGCAACTAATGAAAAACTGTTTTTT.

This chain links TRBV7-2 with TRBJ2-7; TRBD2 aligns across 7 bases. CDR3 length: 15 amino acids. Germline trimming cut 5 bases from V and 0 bases from J; bases unmatched to any gene: 7. Germline loops: CDR1 SGHTA, CDR2 FQGNSA. The CDR3 DNA sequence: TGTGCCAGCAGCCCGGGACTACCAATCTCCTACGAGCAGTACTTC. Its protein product is CASSPGLPISYEQYF.

In the case of this clonotype: Its ends do not fully match the called genes, so a read error is possible. The gene calls are TRBV12-3 or TRBV12-4 and TRBJ1-2; D perhaps matches TRBD1 (6 bases). The CDR3 loop spans 12 amino acids. This CDR3 is CASSWDRGQGIF. As DNA, the CDR3 is TGTGCCAGCAGCTGGGACCGGGGCCAGGGGATTTTC.

This clonotype was seen many times. The rearrangement links TRBV7-2 to TRBJ2-1; D is unclear. The germline V gene encodes CDR1 SGHTA and CDR2 FQGNSA. V dropped 2 bases and J dropped 8 bases, with 7 bases sitting between them. The CDR3 runs 12 residues. The CDR3 DNA reads as TGTGCCAGCAGCTTATTCCGGTATGAGCAGTTCTTC. Protein: CASSLFRYEQFF.

CDR3 DNA: TGTGCCAGCAGCTTTCAGGGGACTCGAGAGACCCAGTACTTC. Translation: CASSFQGTRETQYF. The chain links TRBV7-3 to TRBJ2-5; possibly TRBD1 or TRBD2 for D (6 bases each). The germline V gene encodes CDR1 SGHTA and CDR2 FQGTGA. CDR3 length: 14 amino acids. The ends were cut back, 3 bases at V and 4 bases at J, with 12 bases in the middle.

The chain employs TRBV4-1 and TRBJ1-2; tentatively, D is TRBD1 (6 bases). CDR3 length equals 14 residues. Trimming pared 4 bases from V and 3 bases from J, leaving 12 bases between. Germline lookup yields CDR1 MGHRA and CDR2 YSYEKL. CDR3 sequence: CASSPNGGHYGYTF. The CDR3 region has the DNA TGCGCCAGCAGCCCGAACGGGGGCCACTATGGCTACACCTTC.

This clonotype came up once. The chain is built from TRBV12-5 and TRBJ2-1, with TRBD2 identical over 8 bases. Germline V gene data show CDR1 as LGHNT and CDR2 as FRNRAP. CDR3 length: 17 amino acids. J gave up 5 bases and V 0 bases, and 9 bases lay outside the gene matches. The CDR3 DNA sequence: TGTGCTAGTGGTTTGGTGATTAGGGCGGGAGGCCACAATGAGCAGTTCTTC. Its translation: CASGLVIRAGGHNEQFF.

This clonotype was seen a handful of times. This chain joins TRBV6-2 or TRBV6-3 and TRBJ2-6; the D gene is possibly TRBD2 (6 bases). The CDR3 is 18 amino acids. Germline CDR1 and CDR2: MNHEY and SVGEGT. V lost 2 bases, J lost 4 bases, and 18 bases lay in between. The CDR3 nucleotides are TGTGCCAGCAGTTACCTAGGAGGGGATGCTCGCGGGGCCAACGTCCTGACTTTC. Amino acid sequence: CASSYLGGDARGANVLTF.

The chain recombines TRBV19 with TRBJ2-1; TRBD2 matches at 10 bases. Germline V gene data show CDR1 as LNHDA and CDR2 as SQIVND (reference sequence). The CDR3 runs to 15 residues. V trimming: 5 bases; J trimming: 5 bases; junction bases outside the gene matches: 6. The chain's CDR3 is CASSPLAGAHNEQFF. For the CDR3, the DNA is TGTGCCAGTAGTCCTCTAGCGGGAGCCCACAATGAGCAGTTCTTC.

V usage is TRBV28 and J usage is TRBJ1-1; 7 bases are a match to TRBD1. Germline V gene sequence: CDR1 MDHEN, CDR2 SYDVKM. Trimming took 7 bases from V and 1 from J; bases not matched to a gene: 18. This CDR3 region has 18 residues. This CDR3 reads CASTPRQGKSRWNTEAFF. The DNA for the CDR3 is TGTGCCAGCACCCCTAGACAGGGAAAAAGTCGGTGGAACACTGAAGCTTTCTTT.

V gene TRBV6-6 combines with J gene TRBJ2-7; D gene ambiguous. The CDR3 contains 13 residues. Per germline, CDR1 MNHNY and CDR2 SVGAGI (reference sequence). Between the trimmed V and J ends, which lost 0 bases and 6 bases, there was a span of 9 bases. The CDR3 protein is CASSYSSHGEQYV. The CDR3 DNA follows: TGTGCCAGCAGTTACTCGAGCCACGGCGAGCAGTACGTC.

This chain joins TRBV7-3 and TRBJ2-1; D gene uncertain. Deletions cut 0 bases from V and 5 bases from J, with 17 bases between. The CDR3 sequence is 17 residues long. CDR1 and CDR2 from the germline V gene are SGHTA and FQGTGA. CDR3 coding DNA: TGTGCCAGCAGCTTAACCGGCGTGGGTTTAACCAACAATGAGCAGTTCTTC. It translates to CASSLTGVGLTNNEQFF.

This clonotype has more than one count but fewer than ten. The chain combines TRBV5-1 with TRBJ2-1, with D unresolved. The CDR3 totals 15 residues. V lost 0 bases, J lost 6 bases, and 13 bases lay in between. Germline V CDR1 and CDR2: SGHRS, YFSETQ. DNA for the CDR3: TGCGCCAGCAGCTTGGTTGGCGGTATAATCAATGAGCAGTTCTTC. It yields the protein CASSLVGGIINEQFF.

This clonotype was seen a few times. The chain uses TRBV12-3 or TRBV12-4 and TRBJ2-7; weak D call: TRBD2 (5 bases). Trimming shortened V by 3 bases and J by 3 bases, and 9 bases separated the two germline ends. The CDR3 is 13 amino acids. CDR3: CASSFGGLYEQYV. The CDR3 bases are TGTGCCAGCAGTTTCGGCGGACTCTACGAGCAGTACGTC.

In this sample, this clonotype turned up a few times. The chain is built from TRBV6-2 or TRBV6-3 and TRBJ2-3; 11 nucleotides line up with TRBD2. Germline CDR1 is MNHEY and CDR2 is SVGEGT. The CDR3 is made up of 18 amino acids. V dropped 0 bases and J dropped 2; count of bases not matched to a gene: 7. The CDR3 nucleotides are TGTGCCAGCAGTTACTCCAAGCTAGCGGGAGGCCCCACAGATACGCAGTATTTT. Amino acids: CASSYSKLAGGPTDTQYF.

This clonotype was recorded a few times. V gene TRBV25-1 combines with J gene TRBJ1-1; D call uncertain. This CDR3 contains 11 residues. The germline V gene encodes CDR1 MGHDK and CDR2 SYGVNS. Trimming left V 6 bases short and J 5 bases short, with 7 bases between. CDR3 in DNA: TGTGCCAGCAGACAGCGAACTGAAGCTTTCTTT. Its translation is CASRQRTEAFF. Complete variable domain (other parts from reference TRBV25-1 and TRBJ1-1): EADIYQTPRYLVIGTGKKITLECSQTMGHDKMYWYQQDPGMELHLIHYSYGVNSTEKGDLSSESTVSRIRTEHFPLTLESARPSHTSQYLCASRQRTEAFFGQGTRLTVV.

This clonotype was seen just once. Here the CDR3 reads CASTHGSYEQYF. CDR3 bases: TGTGCCAGCACGCACGGATCCTACGAGCAGTACTTC. The chain recombines TRBV6-6 with TRBJ2-7; no clear D. CDR1 is MNHNY and CDR2 is SVGAGI in the germline V gene (reference sequence). This CDR3 contains 12 residues. The V end was cut by 7 bases, the J end by 1 base, with 8 bases between.

This clonotype was picked up a small number of times. The chain links TRBV7-2 to TRBJ2-1, with 7 bases aligning to TRBD2. Germline V gene sequence: CDR1 SGHTA, CDR2 FQGNSA. Germline trimming cut 7 bases from V and 7 bases from J; bases unmatched to any gene: 10. The CDR3 loop spans 14 amino acids. The CDR3, as DNA: TGTGCCAGCACCCTGGGCGGGAGTAGAAATGAGCAGTTCTTC. Protein sequence: CASTLGGSRNEQFF. Full variable domain (remainder filled in from reference TRBV7-2 and TRBJ2-1): GAGVSQSPSNKVTEKGKDVELRCDPISGHTALYWYRQSLGQGLEFLIYFQGNSAPDKSGLPSDRFSAERTGGSVSTLTIQRTQQEDSAVYLCASTLGGSRNEQFFGPGTRLTVL.

V and J are TRBV28 and TRBJ1-6, with D hard to call. The ends were cut back, 3 bases at V and 5 bases at J, with 8 bases in the middle. Germline assignment: CDR1 MDHEN and CDR2 SYDVKM. The CDR3 has 14 residues. The CDR3 DNA is TGTGCCAGCAGTTTTCTACCGGATAATTCACCCCTCCACTTT. Translated: CASSFLPDNSPLHF.

This clonotype was counted between two and nine times. The CDR3 coding sequence is TGTGCCAGCAGATTGACCCCCGACAGGGGAGCCTACGAGCAGTACTTC. This translates into CASRLTPDRGAYEQYF. The chain joins TRBV27 to TRBJ2-7; 8 bases match TRBD1. CDR1 and CDR2 (germline): MNHEY, SMNVEV (reference sequence). The ends lost 6 bases at V and 2 bases at J; junction bases unmatched: 12. The CDR3 has 16 residues.

This clonotype showed up just a few times. V usage is TRBV7-2 and J usage is TRBJ2-4; D may be TRBD1 (6 bases). In germline, CDR1 is SGHTA, CDR2 FQGNSA. This CDR3 is built from 16 residues. Trimming removed 1 base from V and 1 base from J, with 11 bases in between. CDR3: CASSLVGQGAKNIQYF. The CDR3 DNA sequence: TGTGCCAGCAGCTTAGTGGGGCAGGGGGCCAAAAACATTCAGTACTTC. The complete variable domain, with remaining parts taken from reference TRBV7-2 and TRBJ2-4, reads GAGVSQSPSNKVTEKGKDVELRCDPISGHTALYWYRQSLGQGLEFLIYFQGNSAPDKSGLPSDRFSAERTGGSVSTLTIQRTQQEDSAVYLCASSLVGQGAKNIQYFGAGTRLSVL.

The chain has TRBV12-3 or TRBV12-4 and TRBJ2-7; no clear D gene. Trimming left V 4 bases short and J 6 bases short, with 16 bases between. This CDR3 is 14 amino acids long. The CDR3 DNA is TGTGCCAGCAGTTCGGACGGTCCCCGCGGCGAGCAGTACTTC. This sequence encodes CASSSDGPRGEQYF.

This clonotype was counted only a few times. This chain links TRBV29-1 with TRBJ2-1; D is unclear. Trimming took off 6 bases at V and 10 bases at J, with 10 bases between the two ends. This CDR3 has 10 residues. Looked up from germline, CDR1 is SQVTM and CDR2 is ANQGSEA. CDR3 bases: TGCAGCGTCTCAGAGCAGGAGCAGTTCTTC. Amino acid sequence: CSVSEQEQFF.